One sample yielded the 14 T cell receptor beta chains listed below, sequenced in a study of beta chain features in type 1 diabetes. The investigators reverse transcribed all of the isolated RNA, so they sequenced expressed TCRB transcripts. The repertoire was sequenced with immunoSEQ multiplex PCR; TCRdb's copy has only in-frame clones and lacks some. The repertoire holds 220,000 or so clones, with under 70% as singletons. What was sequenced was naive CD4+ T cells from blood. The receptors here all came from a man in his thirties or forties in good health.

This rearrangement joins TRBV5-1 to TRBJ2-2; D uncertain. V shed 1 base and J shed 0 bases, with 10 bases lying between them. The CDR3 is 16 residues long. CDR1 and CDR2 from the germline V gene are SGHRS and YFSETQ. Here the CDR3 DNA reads TGCGCCAGCAGCTTGCAGCGTCAGGCGAACACCGGGGAGCTGTTTTTT. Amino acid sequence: CASSLQRQANTGELFF.

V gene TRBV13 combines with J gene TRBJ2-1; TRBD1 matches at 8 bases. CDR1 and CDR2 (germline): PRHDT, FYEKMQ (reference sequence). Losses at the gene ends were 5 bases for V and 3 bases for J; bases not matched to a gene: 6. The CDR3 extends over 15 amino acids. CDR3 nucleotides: TGTGCCAGCAGCCCGTATGACAGGGGCTACAATGAGCAGTTCTTC. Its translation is CASSPYDRGYNEQFF.

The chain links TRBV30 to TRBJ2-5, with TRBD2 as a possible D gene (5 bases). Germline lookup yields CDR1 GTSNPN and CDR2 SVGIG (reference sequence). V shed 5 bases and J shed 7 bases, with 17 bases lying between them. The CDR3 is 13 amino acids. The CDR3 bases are TGTGCCTGGGATGGACTTTCTTCATGGACCCAGTACTTC. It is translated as CAWDGLSSWTQYF.

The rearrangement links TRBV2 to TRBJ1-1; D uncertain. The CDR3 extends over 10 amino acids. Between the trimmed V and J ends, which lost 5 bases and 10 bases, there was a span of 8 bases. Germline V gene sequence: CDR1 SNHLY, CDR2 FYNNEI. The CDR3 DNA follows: TGTGCCAGCAGTTCTACAAGAGCTTTCTTT. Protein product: CASSSTRAFF.

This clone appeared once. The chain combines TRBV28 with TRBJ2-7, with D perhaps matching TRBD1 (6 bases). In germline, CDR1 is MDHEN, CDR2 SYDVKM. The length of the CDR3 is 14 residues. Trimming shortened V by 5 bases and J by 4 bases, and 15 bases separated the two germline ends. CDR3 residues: CASSLPGTLYEQYF. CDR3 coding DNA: TGTGCCAGCAGTCTTCCCGGGACACTATACGAGCAGTACTTC.

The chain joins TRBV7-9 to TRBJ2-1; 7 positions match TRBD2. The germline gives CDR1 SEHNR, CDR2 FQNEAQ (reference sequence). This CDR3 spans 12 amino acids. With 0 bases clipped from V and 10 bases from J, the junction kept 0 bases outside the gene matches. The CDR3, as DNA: TGTGCCAGCAGCTTAGCGGGAGGGGAGCAGTTCTTC. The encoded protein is CASSLAGGEQFF.

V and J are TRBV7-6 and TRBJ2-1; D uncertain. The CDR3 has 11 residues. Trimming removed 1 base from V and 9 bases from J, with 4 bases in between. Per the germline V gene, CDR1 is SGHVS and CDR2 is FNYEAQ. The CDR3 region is CASSLEAEQFF. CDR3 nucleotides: TGTGCCAGCAGCTTAGAGGCTGAGCAGTTCTTC.

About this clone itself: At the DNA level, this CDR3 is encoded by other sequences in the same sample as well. The chain's CDR3 is CASSVGRGSYNEQFF. CDR3 nucleotide sequence: TGTGCCAGCAGCGTAGGTCGGGGTTCCTACAATGAGCAGTTCTTC. J is TRBJ2-1 and V is TRBV9, with D perhaps TRBD2 (5 bases). Trimming shortened V by 0 bases and J by 1 base, and 8 bases separated the two germline ends. The CDR3 loop spans 15 amino acids. The germline gives CDR1 SGDLS, CDR2 YYNGEE.

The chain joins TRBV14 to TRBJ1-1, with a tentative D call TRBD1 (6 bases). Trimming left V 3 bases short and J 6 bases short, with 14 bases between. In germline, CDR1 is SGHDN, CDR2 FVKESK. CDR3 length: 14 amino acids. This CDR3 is CASSQYVGAAEAFF. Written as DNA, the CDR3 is TGTGCCAGCAGCCAGTATGTGGGGGCCGCTGAAGCTTTCTTT.

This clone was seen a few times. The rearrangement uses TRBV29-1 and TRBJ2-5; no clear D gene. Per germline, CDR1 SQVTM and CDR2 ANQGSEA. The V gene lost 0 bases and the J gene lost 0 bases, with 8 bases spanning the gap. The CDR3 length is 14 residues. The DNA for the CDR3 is TGCAGCGTTGAAGATCTCTCGTACCAAGAGACCCAGTACTTC. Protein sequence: CSVEDLSYQETQYF.

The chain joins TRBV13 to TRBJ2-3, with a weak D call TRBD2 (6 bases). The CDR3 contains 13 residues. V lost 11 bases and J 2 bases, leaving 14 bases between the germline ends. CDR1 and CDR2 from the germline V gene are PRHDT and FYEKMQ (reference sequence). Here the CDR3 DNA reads TGTGCCGGTGGACTATGGGACACAGATACGCAGTATTTT. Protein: CAGGLWDTDTQYF.

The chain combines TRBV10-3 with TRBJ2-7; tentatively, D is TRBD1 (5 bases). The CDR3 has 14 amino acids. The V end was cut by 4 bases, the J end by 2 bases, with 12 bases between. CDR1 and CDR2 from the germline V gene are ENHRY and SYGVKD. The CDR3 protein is CAISGTGRTYEQYF. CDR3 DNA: TGTGCCATCAGTGGTACAGGTAGAACCTACGAGCAGTACTTC.

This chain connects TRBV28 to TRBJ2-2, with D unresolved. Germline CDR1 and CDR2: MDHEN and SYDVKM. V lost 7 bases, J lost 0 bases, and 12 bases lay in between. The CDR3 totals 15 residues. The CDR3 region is CASTHQAANTGELFF. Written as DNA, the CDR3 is TGTGCCAGCACCCACCAGGCAGCGAACACCGGGGAGCTGTTTTTT.

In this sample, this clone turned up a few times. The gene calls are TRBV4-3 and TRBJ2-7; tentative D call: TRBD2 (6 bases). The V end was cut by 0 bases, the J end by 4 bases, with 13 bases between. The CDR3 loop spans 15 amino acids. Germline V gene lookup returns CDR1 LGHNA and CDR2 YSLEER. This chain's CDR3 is CASSQEAGSRYEQYF. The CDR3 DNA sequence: TGCGCCAGCAGCCAAGAGGCGGGATCGAGGTACGAGCAGTACTTC.